The T cell receptor (beta chain) described here comes from a study of identical twins. Study-level results: Fewer insertions were carried by abundant cord blood beta clonotypes, but none was seen in memory repertoires. The study drew conclusions from cross-sectional statistical analysis, not from following the same donors.

MiXCR, applied by TCRdb to the 5' RACE reads, yields one record per CDR3 protein. The sample shows fewer than 500,000 distinct CDR3 sequences, more than 20% of them seen only once. The CDR3 loop spans 15 amino acids. V trimming: 8 bases; J trimming: 8 bases; junction bases outside the gene matches: 12. Germline-derived CDR1 and CDR2 are SGHVS and FQNEAQ. This clonotype was detected only a few times. Its cognate antigen is unknown. This sample also belongs to another study, concerning T cells expressing NK-cell markers. From that paper: CD3+CD56+NKG2C+, CD3+CD56+NKG2C- and CD3+CD56-NKG2C+ T cells, once sorted, supplied the TCR beta repertoires.

What was sequenced was CD4+ T cells sorted from blood. This chain joins TRBV7-8 and TRBJ1-2; TRBD1 matches 12 bases. The TCR sequence derives from a woman between 18 and 30 years old in good health. In nucleotides, the CDR3 is TGTGCCAGCGGCGGGACAGGGGGCACGCTGAGAGGCTACACCTTC. This translates into CASGGTGGTLRGYTF.